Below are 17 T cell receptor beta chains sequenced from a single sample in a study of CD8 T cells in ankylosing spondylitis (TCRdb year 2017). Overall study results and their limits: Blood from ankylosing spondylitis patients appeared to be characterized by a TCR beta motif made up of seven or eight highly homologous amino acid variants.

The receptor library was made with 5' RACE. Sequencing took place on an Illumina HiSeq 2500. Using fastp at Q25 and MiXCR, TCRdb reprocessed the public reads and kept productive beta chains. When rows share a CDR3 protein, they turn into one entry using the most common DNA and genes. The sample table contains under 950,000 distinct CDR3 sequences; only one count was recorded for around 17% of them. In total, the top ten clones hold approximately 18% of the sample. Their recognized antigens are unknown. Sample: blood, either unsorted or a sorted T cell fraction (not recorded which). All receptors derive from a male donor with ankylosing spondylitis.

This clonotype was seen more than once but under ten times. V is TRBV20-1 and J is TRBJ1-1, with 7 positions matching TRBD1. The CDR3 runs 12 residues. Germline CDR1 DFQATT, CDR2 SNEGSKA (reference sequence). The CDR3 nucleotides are TGCAGGGCCACAGGGGCGGCCACTGAAGCTTTCTTT. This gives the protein CRATGAATEAFF.

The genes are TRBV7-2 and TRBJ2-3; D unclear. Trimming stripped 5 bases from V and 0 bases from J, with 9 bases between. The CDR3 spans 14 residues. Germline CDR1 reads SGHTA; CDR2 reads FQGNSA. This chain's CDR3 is CASSTRISTDTQYF. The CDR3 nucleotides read TGTGCCAGCAGCACCCGTATTAGCACAGATACGCAGTATTTT.

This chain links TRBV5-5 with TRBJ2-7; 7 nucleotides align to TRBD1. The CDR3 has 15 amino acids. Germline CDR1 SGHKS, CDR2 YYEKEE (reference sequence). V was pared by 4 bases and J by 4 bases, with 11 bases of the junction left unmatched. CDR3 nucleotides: TGTGCCAGCAGCGACGGGACAGCAGTCGGGTACGAGCAGTACTTC. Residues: CASSDGTAVGYEQYF.

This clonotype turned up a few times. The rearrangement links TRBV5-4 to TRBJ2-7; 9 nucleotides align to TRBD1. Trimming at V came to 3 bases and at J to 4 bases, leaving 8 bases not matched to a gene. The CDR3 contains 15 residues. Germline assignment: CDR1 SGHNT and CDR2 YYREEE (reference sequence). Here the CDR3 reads CASSSTKDRGYEQYF. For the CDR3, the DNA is TGTGCCAGCAGCTCAACGAAGGACAGGGGTTACGAGCAGTACTTC.

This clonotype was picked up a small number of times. CDR3 residues: CASRDRYGYTF. In DNA, the CDR3 is TGTGCCAGCAGAGACAGATATGGCTACACCTTC. The J gene is TRBJ1-2, the V gene TRBV27, with TRBD1 as a possible D gene (5 bases). Trimming pared 6 bases from V and 5 bases from J, leaving 7 bases between. This CDR3 comprises 11 residues. The germline gives CDR1 MNHEY, CDR2 SMNVEV (reference sequence).

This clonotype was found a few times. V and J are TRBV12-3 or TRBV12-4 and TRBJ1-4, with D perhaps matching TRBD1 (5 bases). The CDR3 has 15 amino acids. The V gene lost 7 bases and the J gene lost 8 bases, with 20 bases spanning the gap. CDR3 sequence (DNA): TGTGCCAGCACCCAATGGGGGTTGGGGGTGGAAAAACTGTTTTTT. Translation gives CASTQWGLGVEKLFF.

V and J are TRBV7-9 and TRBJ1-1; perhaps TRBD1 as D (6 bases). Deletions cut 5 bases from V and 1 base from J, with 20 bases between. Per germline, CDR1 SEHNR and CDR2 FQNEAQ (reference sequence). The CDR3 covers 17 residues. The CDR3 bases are TGTGCCAGCAGCCAACCCCCTGGGGGGCTTCCGAACACTGAAGCTTTCTTT. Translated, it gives CASSQPPGGLPNTEAFF.

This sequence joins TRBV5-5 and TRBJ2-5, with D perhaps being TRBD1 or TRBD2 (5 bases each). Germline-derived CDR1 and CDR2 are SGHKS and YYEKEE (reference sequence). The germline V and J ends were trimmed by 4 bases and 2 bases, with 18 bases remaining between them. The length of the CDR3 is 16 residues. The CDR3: CASSLWGNGPQETQYF. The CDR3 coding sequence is TGTGCCAGCAGCCTGTGGGGGAATGGCCCACAAGAGACCCAGTACTTC.

The CDR3 here is CASRAWDTHNSPLHF. The CDR3 nucleotides are TGTGCCAGCAGGGCCTGGGACACTCATAATTCACCCCTCCACTTT. This sequence joins TRBV6-1 and TRBJ1-6; D might be TRBD1 (6 bases). V dropped 6 bases and J dropped 5 bases, with 14 bases sitting between them. The CDR3 is 15 residues long. Germline V gene data show CDR1 as MNHNS and CDR2 as SASEGT.

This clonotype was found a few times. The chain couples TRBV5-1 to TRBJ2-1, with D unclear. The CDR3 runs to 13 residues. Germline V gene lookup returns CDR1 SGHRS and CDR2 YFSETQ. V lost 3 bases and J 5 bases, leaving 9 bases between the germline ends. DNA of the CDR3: TGCGCCAGCAGCTACTTAAACGACAATGAGCAGTTCTTC. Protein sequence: CASSYLNDNEQFF.

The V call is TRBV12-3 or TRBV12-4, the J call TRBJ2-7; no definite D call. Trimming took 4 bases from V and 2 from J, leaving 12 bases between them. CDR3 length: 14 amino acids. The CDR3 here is CASSSPTPPYEQYF. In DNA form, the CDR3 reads TGTGCCAGCAGTTCCCCGACACCCCCCTACGAGCAGTACTTC.

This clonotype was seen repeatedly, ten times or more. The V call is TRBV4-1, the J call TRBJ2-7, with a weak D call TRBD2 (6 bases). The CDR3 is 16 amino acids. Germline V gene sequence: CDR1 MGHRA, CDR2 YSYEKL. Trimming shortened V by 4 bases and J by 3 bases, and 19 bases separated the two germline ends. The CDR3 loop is CASSPEPTRGRYEQYF. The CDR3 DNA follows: TGCGCCAGCAGCCCCGAACCGACTAGAGGACGCTACGAGCAGTACTTC.

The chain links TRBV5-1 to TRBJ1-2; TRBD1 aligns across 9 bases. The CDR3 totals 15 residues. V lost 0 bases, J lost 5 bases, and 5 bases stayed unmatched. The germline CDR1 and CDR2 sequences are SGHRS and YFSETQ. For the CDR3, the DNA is TGCGCCAGCAGCTTGGGGACTGGGACAGGGTATGGCTACACCTTC. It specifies CASSLGTGTGYGYTF.

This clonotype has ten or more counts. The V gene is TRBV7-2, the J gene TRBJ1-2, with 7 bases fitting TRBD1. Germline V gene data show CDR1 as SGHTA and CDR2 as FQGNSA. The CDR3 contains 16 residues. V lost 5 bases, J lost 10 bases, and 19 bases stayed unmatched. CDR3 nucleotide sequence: TGTGCCAGCAGCCGAACCGGACAGGCAGTAACTATGTCCTACACCTTC. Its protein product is CASSRTGQAVTMSYTF.

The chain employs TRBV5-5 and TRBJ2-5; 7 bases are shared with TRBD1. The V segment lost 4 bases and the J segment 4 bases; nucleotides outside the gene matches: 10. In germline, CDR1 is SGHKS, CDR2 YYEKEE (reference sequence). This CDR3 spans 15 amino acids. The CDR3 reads CASSIDRARVETQYF. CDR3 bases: TGTGCCAGCAGCATCGACAGGGCGAGGGTAGAGACCCAGTACTTC.

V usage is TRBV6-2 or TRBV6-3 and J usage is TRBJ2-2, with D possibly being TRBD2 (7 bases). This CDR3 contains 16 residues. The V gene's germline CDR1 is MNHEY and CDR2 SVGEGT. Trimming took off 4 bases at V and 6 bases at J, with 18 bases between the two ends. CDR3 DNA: TGTGCCAGCAGTTTCGGGGGGCCCCAGAAGGCCGGGGAGCTGTTTTTT. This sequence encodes CASSFGGPQKAGELFF.

The CDR3 loop reads CASSSRGAASGRVSTDTQYF. The CDR3 DNA reads TGTGCCAGCAGCTCCCGGGGGGCGGCTAGCGGGAGGGTGAGCACAGATACGCAGTATTTT. The chain combines TRBV11-2 with TRBJ2-3, with 12 bases fitting TRBD2. The CDR3 runs to 20 residues. CDR1 SGHAT and CDR2 FQNNGV come from the germline V gene. The ends lost 4 bases at V and 0 bases at J; junction bases unmatched: 14.